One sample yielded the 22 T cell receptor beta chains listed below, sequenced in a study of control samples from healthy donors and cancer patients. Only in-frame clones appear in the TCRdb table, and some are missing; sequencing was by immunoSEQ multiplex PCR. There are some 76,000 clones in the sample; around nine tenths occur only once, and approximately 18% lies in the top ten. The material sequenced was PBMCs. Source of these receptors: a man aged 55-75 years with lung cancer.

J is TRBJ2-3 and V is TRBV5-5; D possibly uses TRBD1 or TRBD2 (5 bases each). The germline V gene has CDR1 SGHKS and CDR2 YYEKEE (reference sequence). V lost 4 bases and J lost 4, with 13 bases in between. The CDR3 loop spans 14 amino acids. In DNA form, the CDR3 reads TGTGCCAGCAGCCCCCAATGGGGACCAGATACGCAGTATTTT. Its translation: CASSPQWGPDTQYF.

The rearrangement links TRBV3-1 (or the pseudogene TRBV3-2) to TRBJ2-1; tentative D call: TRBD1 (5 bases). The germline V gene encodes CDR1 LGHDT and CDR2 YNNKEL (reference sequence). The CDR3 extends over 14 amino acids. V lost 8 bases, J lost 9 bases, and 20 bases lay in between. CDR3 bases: TGTGCCAGCGGCCCCACTTCCGTAGGGGTTGAGCAGTTCTTC. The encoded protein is CASGPTSVGVEQFF.

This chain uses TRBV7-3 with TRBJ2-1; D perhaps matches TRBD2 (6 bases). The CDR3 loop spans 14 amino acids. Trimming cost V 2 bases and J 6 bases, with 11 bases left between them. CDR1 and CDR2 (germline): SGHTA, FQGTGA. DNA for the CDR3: TGTGCCAGCAGCTTATCCGGGGGTGCCAATGAGCAGTTCTTC. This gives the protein CASSLSGGANEQFF. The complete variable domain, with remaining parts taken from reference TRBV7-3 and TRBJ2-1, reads GAGVSQTPSNKVTEKGKYVELRCDPISGHTALYWYRQSLGQGPEFLIYFQGTGAADDSGLPNDRFFAVRPEGSVSTLKIQRTERGDSAVYLCASSLSGGANEQFFGPGTRLTVL.

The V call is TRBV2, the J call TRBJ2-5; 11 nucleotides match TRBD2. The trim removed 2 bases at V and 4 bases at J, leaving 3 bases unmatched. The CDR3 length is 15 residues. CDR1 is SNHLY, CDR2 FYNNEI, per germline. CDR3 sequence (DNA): TGTGCCAGCAGTGAAATGACTAGCGGGGCAGAGACCCAGTACTTC. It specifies CASSEMTSGAETQYF.

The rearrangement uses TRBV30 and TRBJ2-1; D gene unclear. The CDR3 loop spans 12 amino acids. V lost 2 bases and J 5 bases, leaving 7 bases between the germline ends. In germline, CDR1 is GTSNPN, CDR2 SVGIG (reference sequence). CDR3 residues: CAWSSWDNEQFF. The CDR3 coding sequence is TGTGCCTGGAGTTCCTGGGACAATGAGCAGTTCTTC.

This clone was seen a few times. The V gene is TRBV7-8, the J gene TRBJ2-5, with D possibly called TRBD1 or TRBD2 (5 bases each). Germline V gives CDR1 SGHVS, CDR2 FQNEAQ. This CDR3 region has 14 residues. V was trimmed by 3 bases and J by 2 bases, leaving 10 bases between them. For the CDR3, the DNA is TGTGCCAGCAGCTTCGGGACGGTTCAAGAGACCCAGTACTTC. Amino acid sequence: CASSFGTVQETQYF.

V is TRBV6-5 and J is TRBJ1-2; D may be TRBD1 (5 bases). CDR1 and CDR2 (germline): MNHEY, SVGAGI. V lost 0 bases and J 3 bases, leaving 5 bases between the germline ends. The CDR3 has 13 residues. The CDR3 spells CASSYSGDYGYTF. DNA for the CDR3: TGTGCCAGCAGTTACTCAGGGGACTATGGCTACACCTTC.

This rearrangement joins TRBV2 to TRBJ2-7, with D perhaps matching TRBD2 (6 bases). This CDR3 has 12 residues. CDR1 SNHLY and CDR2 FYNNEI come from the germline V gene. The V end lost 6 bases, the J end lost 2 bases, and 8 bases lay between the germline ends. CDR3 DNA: TGTGCCAGCAGACTAGCCCCCTACGAGCAGTACGTC. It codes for CASRLAPYEQYV.

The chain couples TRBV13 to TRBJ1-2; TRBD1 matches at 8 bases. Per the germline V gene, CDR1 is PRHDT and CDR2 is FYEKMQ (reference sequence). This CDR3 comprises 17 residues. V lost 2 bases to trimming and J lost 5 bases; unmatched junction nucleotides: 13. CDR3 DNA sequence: TGTGCCAGCAGCTTAAGGACAGGGCCCGGACTGATGTATGGCTACACCTTC. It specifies CASSLRTGPGLMYGYTF.

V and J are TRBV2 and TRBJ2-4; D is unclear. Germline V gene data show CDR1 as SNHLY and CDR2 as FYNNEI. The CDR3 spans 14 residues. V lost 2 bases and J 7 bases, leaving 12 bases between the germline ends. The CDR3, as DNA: TGTGCCAGCAGTGAAAGACGTCTGGAGAACATTCAGTACTTC. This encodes CASSERRLENIQYF.

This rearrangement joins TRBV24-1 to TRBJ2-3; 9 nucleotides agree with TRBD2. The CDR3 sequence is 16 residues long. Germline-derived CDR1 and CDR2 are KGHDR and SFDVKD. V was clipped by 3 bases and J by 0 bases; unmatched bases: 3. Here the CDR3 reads CATSDIAGESTDTQYF. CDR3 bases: TGTGCCACCAGTGATATAGCGGGGGAAAGCACAGATACGCAGTATTTT.

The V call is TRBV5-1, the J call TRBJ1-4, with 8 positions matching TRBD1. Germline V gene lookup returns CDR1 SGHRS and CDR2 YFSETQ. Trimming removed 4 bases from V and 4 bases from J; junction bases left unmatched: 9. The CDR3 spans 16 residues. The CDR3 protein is CASSHTGGSSNEKLFF. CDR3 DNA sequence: TGCGCCAGCAGCCATACAGGGGGGAGTAGTAATGAAAAACTGTTTTTT.

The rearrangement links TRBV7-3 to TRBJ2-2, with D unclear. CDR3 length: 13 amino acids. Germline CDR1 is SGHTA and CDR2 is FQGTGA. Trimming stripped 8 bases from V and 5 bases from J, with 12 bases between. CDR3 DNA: TGTGCCAGCTCCCGGATAGGAACCGGGGAGCTGTTTTTT. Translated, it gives CASSRIGTGELFF.

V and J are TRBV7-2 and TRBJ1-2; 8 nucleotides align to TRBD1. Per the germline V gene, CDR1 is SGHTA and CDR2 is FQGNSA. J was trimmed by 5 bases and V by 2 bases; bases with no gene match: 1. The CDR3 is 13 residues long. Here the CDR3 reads CASSLRQGYGYTF. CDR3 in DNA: TGTGCCAGCAGCTTAAGACAGGGGTATGGCTACACCTTC.

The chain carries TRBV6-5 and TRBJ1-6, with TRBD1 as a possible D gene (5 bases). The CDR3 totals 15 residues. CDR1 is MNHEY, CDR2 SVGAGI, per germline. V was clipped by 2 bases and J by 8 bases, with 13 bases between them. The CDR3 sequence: CASSYANQGYSPLHF. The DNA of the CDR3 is TGTGCCAGCAGTTACGCGAATCAGGGTTATTCACCCCTCCACTTT.

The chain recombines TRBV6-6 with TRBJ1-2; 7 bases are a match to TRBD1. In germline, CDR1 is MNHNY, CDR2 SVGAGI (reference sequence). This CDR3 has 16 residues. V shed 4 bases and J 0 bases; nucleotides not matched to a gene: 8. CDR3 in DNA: TGTGCCAGCAGTTCGGGCAGGGGGGCGTCTAACTATGGCTACACCTTC. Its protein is CASSSGRGASNYGYTF.

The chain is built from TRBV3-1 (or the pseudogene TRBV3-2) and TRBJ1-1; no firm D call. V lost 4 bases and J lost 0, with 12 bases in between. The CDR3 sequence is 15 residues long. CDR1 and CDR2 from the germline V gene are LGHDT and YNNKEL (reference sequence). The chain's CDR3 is CASSLTTLMNTEAFF. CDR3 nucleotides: TGTGCCAGCAGCCTCACTACCCTTATGAACACTGAAGCTTTCTTT.

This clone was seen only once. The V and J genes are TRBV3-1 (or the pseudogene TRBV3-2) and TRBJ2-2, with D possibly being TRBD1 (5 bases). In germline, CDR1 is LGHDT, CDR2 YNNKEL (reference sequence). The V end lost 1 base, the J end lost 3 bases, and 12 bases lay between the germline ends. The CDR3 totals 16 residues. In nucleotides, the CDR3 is TGTGCCAGCAGCCAAGGTCAAGCCAGGGACACCGGGGAGCTGTTTTTT. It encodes CASSQGQARDTGELFF.

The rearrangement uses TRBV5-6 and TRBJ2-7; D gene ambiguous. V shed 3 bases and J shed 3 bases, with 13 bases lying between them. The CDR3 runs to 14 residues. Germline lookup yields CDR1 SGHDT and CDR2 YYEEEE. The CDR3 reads CASSSRAWGYEQYV. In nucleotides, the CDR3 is TGTGCCAGCAGCTCCCGGGCCTGGGGCTACGAGCAGTACGTC.

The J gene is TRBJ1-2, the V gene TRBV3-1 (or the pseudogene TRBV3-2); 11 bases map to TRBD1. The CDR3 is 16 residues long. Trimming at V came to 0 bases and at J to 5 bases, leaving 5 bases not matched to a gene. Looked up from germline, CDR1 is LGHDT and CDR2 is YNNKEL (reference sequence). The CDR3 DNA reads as TGTGCCAGCAGCCAAGAAGGACAGGGGGCTTGGTATGGCTACACCTTC. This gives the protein CASSQEGQGAWYGYTF.

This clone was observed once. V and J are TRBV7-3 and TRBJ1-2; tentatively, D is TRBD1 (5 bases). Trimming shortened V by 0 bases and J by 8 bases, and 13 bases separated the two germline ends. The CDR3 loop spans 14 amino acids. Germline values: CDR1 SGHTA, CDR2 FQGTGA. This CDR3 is CASSLTSAGDGYTF. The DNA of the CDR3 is TGTGCCAGCAGCTTAACTTCGGCCGGGGACGGCTACACCTTC. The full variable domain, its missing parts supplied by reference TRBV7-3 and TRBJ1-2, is GAGVSQTPSNKVTEKGKYVELRCDPISGHTALYWYRQSLGQGPEFLIYFQGTGAADDSGLPNDRFFAVRPEGSVSTLKIQRTERGDSAVYLCASSLTSAGDGYTFGSGTRLTVV.

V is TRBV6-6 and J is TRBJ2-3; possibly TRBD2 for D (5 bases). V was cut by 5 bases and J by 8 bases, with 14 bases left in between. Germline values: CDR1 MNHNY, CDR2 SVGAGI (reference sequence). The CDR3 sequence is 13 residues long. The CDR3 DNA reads TGTGCCAGCAGTGACGTACTAGAGGGTACGCAGTATTTT. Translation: CASSDVLEGTQYF.